Listed below are T cell receptor beta chains from one sample, sequenced in a study of blood T cell repertoires in COVID-19. Assay used: immunoSEQ multiplex PCR; TCRdb lists only in-frame clones, some missing. Among 200,000 to 250,000 clones, under 90% were seen once, and the ten largest hold 3% to 4.5%. Specimen: peripheral blood. These receptors all stem from a woman of 80 years or more with acute or convalescent COVID-19. The CDR3 runs from the conserved cysteine through the conserved F or W. The order of the fields is V gene, J gene, clone size, CDR3 length, D gene, CDR3 DNA, CDR3 protein. A D gene is named only where the DNA matches it firmly. Size tells how often a clone was seen (once, few, many) or the class of an expanded clone, and some rows leave it out.

>TRBV11-3|TRBJ1-1|once|13|.
TGTGCCAGCATGGTCGGGGGGGCCACTGAAGCTTTCTTT
CASMVGGATEAFF
>TRBV6-6|TRBJ1-1|.|15|.
TGTGCCAGCAGCTCCCTCGGACAGTCTAACACTGAAGCTTTCTTT
CASSSLGQSNTEAFF
>TRBV19|TRBJ1-3|.|14|.
TGTGCCAGTAGTATCTCGTCTTCTGGAAACACCATATATTTT
CASSISSSGNTIYF
>TRBV5-6|TRBJ2-4|.|14|.
TGTGCCAGCAGCTTGGCGGGGGTGGCGGACATTCAGTACTTC
CASSLAGVADIQYF
>TRBV7-2|TRBJ1-1|.|14|.
TGTGCCAGCAGCAGGGACAACATGAACACTGAAGCTTTCTTT
CASSRDNMNTEAFF
>TRBV7-9|TRBJ1-1|.|16|.
TGTGCCAGCAGCTTACAGCCAGGGGCCGAGGGGACTGAAGCTTTCTTT
CASSLQPGAEGTEAFF
>TRBV18|TRBJ1-2|.|13|.
TGTGCCAGCTCACCAGACAGAAACTATGGCTACACCTTC
CASSPDRNYGYTF
>TRBV3-1/TRBV3-2|TRBJ1-1|few|14|.
TGTGCCAGCAGCCAAGTAGGGGGGAACACTGAAGCTTTCTTT
CASSQVGGNTEAFF
>TRBV4-2|TRBJ1-6|.|18|.
TGTGCCAGCAGCCAAAGTGCCAGGGCGAGCTCCTATAATTCACCCCTCCACTTT
CASSQSARASSYNSPLHF
>TRBV27|TRBJ2-5|once|17|TRBD2
TGTGCCAGCAGTTCCTTACTCGCGGGGGGTTTCCCAGAGACCCAGTACTTC
CASSSLLAGGFPETQYF
>TRBV10-1|TRBJ1-1|.|12|.
TGCGCCAGCAGTAAGAGGTGCACTGAAGCTTTCTTT
CASSKRCTEAFF
>TRBV23-1|TRBJ1-1|.|18|TRBD1
TGCGCCAGCAGTCAATCGACCAGGGGGTGTGAGATGAACACTGAAGCTTTCTTT
CASSQSTRGCEMNTEAFF
>TRBV21-1|TRBJ1-2|once|17|.
TGTGCCAGCAGCAAATCACCCAGGGACAGGGATAGTTATGGCTACACCTTC
CASSKSPRDRDSYGYTF
>TRBV5-1|TRBJ1-6|.|15|.
TGCGCCAGCAGCCCCGGGAGTCTGCTTAATTCACCCCTCCACTTT
CASSPGSLLNSPLHF
>TRBV9|TRBJ1-3|.|16|.
TGTGCCAGCAGCGCAAGTTTGCAGGGCTCTGGAAACACCATATATTTT
CASSASLQGSGNTIYF
>TRBV7-9|TRBJ1-2|few|14|.
TGTGCCAGCAGTCGGGAATCCGCTAACTATGGCTACACCTTC
CASSRESANYGYTF
>TRBV2|TRBJ1-3|few|16|TRBD1
TGTGCCAGCAGCGGGACAGGAACCTACTCTGGAAACACCATATATTTT
CASSGTGTYSGNTIYF
>TRBV7-2|TRBJ2-2|once|14|TRBD2
TGTGCCAGCAGCCCGGGGGGGTACACCGGGGAGCTGTTTTTT
CASSPGGYTGELFF
>TRBV13|TRBJ1-2|.|13|.
TGTGCCAGCTCAGGACAGCCTGGCTATGGCTACACCTTC
CASSGQPGYGYTF
>TRBV4-1|TRBJ2-1|.|18|.
TGCGCCAGCAGTCAAAGAATGAGGTCTCCGAGCTCCTACAATGAGCAGTTCTTC
CASSQRMRSPSSYNEQFF
>TRBV3-1/TRBV3-2|TRBJ1-2|.|14|.
TGTGCCAGCAGCCAACCCGGACAGCTATATGGCTACACCTTC
CASSQPGQLYGYTF
>TRBV19|TRBJ1-4|.|18|TRBD1
TGTGCCAGTAGTGGCGGGACAGCCCTACTTTCAACTAATGAAAAACTGTTTTTT
CASSGGTALLSTNEKLFF
>TRBV19|TRBJ2-7|.|14|.
TGTGCCAGTAGTCCAGCGGCGAGCTCCTACGAGCAGTACTTC
CASSPAASSYEQYF
>TRBV5-1|TRBJ1-2|many|15|.
TGCGCCAGCAGCTTCGGGCCGGACAGACTATATGGCTACACCTTC
CASSFGPDRLYGYTF
>TRBV19|TRBJ2-5|.|15|TRBD2
TGTGCCAGTAGCTGGGCTAGCGGGGGGGTAGAGACCCAGTACTTC
CASSWASGGVETQYF
>TRBV7-3|TRBJ2-1|.|15|TRBD2
TGTGCCAGCAGCTTAAAACTAGCGGGGGTCAATGAGCAGTTCTTC
CASSLKLAGVNEQFF
>TRBV5-1|TRBJ1-1|.|14|TRBD1
TGCGCCAGCTTCGCCGGACAGGGGGACACTGAAGCTTTCTTT
CASFAGQGDTEAFF
>TRBV3-1/TRBV3-2|TRBJ1-3|.|14|TRBD1
TGTGCCAGCAGCCCAGCGGACAGGGGAAACACCATATATTTT
CASSPADRGNTIYF
>TRBV28|TRBJ1-3|.|13|TRBD1
TGTGCCAGCAGTACAGGGGCTGGAAACACCATATATTTT
CASSTGAGNTIYF
>TRBV5-1|TRBJ1-1|.|16|.
TGCGCCAGCAGCTTGGGCGCCCAGGGGCTGAACACTGAAGCTTTCTTT
CASSLGAQGLNTEAFF
>TRBV12-3/TRBV12-4|TRBJ1-5|.|13|.
TGTGCCAGCAGTACACAGGTTTCGCAGCCCCAGCATTTT
CASSTQVSQPQHF
>TRBV2|TRBJ1-5|.|12|.
TGTGCCAGCAGGTCCAATAATCAGCCCCAGCATTTT
CASRSNNQPQHF
>TRBV5-1|TRBJ2-5|.|14|.
TGCGCCAGCAGCTCCCCTGGGGGGGCAGAGACCCAGTACTTC
CASSSPGGAETQYF
>TRBV7-9|TRBJ1-3|.|17|.
TGTGCCAGCAGCTTAGGGGGGGTCAGGGTCTCTGGAAACACCATATATTTT
CASSLGGVRVSGNTIYF
>TRBV7-2|TRBJ1-2|.|15|TRBD1
TGTGCCAGCAGCTTAGAGACAGGGCTGTCTGGTGGCTACACCTTC
CASSLETGLSGGYTF
>TRBV5-5|TRBJ2-2|once|15|TRBD1
TGTGCCAGCAGCTTGGGGACAGGGAACACCGGGGAGCTGTTTTTT
CASSLGTGNTGELFF
>TRBV7-2|TRBJ1-2|.|15|.
TGTGCCAGCAGCTTAAGGGGTGGCGTGACAGGAGGCTACACCTTC
CASSLRGGVTGGYTF
>TRBV2|TRBJ2-1|.|14|TRBD1
TGTGCCAGCAGCCTTCGGGACAGGGGAAATGAGCAGTTCTTC
CASSLRDRGNEQFF
>TRBV6-4|TRBJ2-3|.|15|TRBD2
TGTGCCAGCAGTGACTCTAGCGGGGGGGCAGATACGCAGTATTTT
CASSDSSGGADTQYF
>TRBV3-1/TRBV3-2|TRBJ1-2|.|14|.
TGTGCCAGCAGCCAACTTAGCAGTAGGCATGGCTACACCTTC
CASSQLSSRHGYTF
>TRBV6-1|TRBJ1-2|.|14|.
TGTGCCAGCAGTGAATTGGGGGGTGGAGGAGGCTACACCTTC
CASSELGGGGGYTF
>TRBV28|TRBJ1-2|.|15|.
TGTGCCAGCCGCCCCCAGGACAGCCGACCGTATGGCTACACCTTC
CASRPQDSRPYGYTF
>TRBV2|TRBJ2-1|.|16|.
TGTGCCAGCAGCGCTGTTCGGAACTTCCAGGATAATGAGCAGTTCTTC
CASSAVRNFQDNEQFF
>TRBV11-2|TRBJ2-4|.|13|.
TGTGCCAGCAGCTTAACAGGAAAAAACATTCAGTACTTC
CASSLTGKNIQYF
>TRBV5-4|TRBJ1-6|.|13|TRBD1
TGTGCCAGCAGCTTGACAGGGGCGGGCACCCTCCACTTT
CASSLTGAGTLHF
>TRBV7-2|TRBJ2-3|.|15|.
TGTGCCAGCAGCGCCGGGGGGCGGGCCCTGGATACGCAGTATTTT
CASSAGGRALDTQYF
>TRBV7-2|TRBJ1-3|.|16|TRBD1
TGTGCCAGCAGCATATCCTACAGGGGCAGTGGAAACACCATATATTTT
CASSISYRGSGNTIYF